These T cell receptor beta chains were read from a single sample in a study of cytomegalovirus exposure and HLA in healthy donors. Sequencing used immunoSEQ multiplex PCR; TCRdb keeps in-frame clones, though not all of them. The table records about 120,000 clones, 75% to 90% of them present only once. The specimen was PBMCs. The source of these receptors is a man aged 40-49 years in good health and CMV-seronegative. Each CDR3 is given with its conserved first and last residue. D genes are given only for firm matches. The size of a clone is reported for some rows only, either as once, few or many, or as a class for expanded clones.

TRBD2	TRBJ2-3	-	TRBV27	TGTGCCAGCAGTCCCGGCGGGAGGGCCATAGATACGCAGTATTTT	CASSPGGRAIDTQYF
-	TRBJ2-2	few	TRBV4-1	TGCGCCAGCAGTAAAAGGGAGCGGTCCAACACCGGGGAGCTGTTTTTT	CASSKRERSNTGELFF
-	TRBJ2-3	-	TRBV27	TGTGCCAGCAGTTTATCCCTAGAGCTTTGGACAGATACGCAGTATTTT	CASSLSLELWTDTQYF
TRBD2	TRBJ2-3	-	TRBV6-1	TGTGCCAGTTCACCTAGCGGGAGCACAGATACGCAGTATTTT	CASSPSGSTDTQYF
TRBD1	TRBJ1-3	-	TRBV4-1	TGCGCCAGCAGCCAAGGGGACAGATTAGGAAACACCATATATTTT	CASSQGDRLGNTIYF
-	TRBJ2-7	-	TRBV4-3	TGCGCCAGCAGCCAAGCCAAAACTCAAGGGCCTAGCTCCTACGAGCAGTACTTC	CASSQAKTQGPSSYEQYF
-	TRBJ2-4	-	TRBV18	TGTGCCAGCTCACCTGGACAGACGCTAGCCAAAAACATTCAGTACTTC	CASSPGQTLAKNIQYF
-	TRBJ2-7	-	TRBV28	TGTGCCAGCAGTAACTACCTCCTCCAGTACTTC	CASSNYLLQYF
TRBD1	TRBJ1-4	once	TRBV5-1	TGCGCCAGCAGCTTAAGGGACAGCAATAATGAAAAACTGTTTTTT	CASSLRDSNNEKLFF
-	TRBJ1-1	-	TRBV29-1	TGCAGCGTTGTAGACGGTCGAGGAGCTTTCTTT	CSVVDGRGAFF
TRBD1	TRBJ2-1	-	TRBV27	TGTGCCAGCAGGAGCTTCTTTATTGGGGACAGGGGGCTTTTCAATGAGCAGTTCTTC	CASRSFFIGDRGLFNEQFF
-	TRBJ1-1	-	TRBV27	TGTGCCAGCAGTTCGGGTCGCCCGAACACTGAAGCTTTCTTT	CASSSGRPNTEAFF
TRBD2	TRBJ2-1	-	TRBV7-3	TGTGCCAGCAGCTTACGTGCGGGAGCGGGTTACAATGAGCAGTTCTTC	CASSLRAGAGYNEQFF
TRBD1	TRBJ2-7	-	TRBV5-4	TGTGCCAGCAGCCCGGGACAGTTCAACGAGCAGTACTTC	CASSPGQFNEQYF
-	TRBJ2-5	-	TRBV11-2	TGTGCCAGCAGCTTAGATCTAATGGAGACCCAGTACTTC	CASSLDLMETQYF
-	TRBJ2-3	-	TRBV7-8	TGTGCCAGCAGCGCGGGGATAGCCTCCCGGGCAGATACGCAGTATTTT	CASSAGIASRADTQYF
TRBD1	TRBJ1-1	-	TRBV9	TGTGCCGGCAGCGCGGCCACAGGGGTCGACTCTGAAGCTTTCTTT	CAGSAATGVDSEAFF
-	TRBJ1-4	-	TRBV9	TGTGCCAGCAGACCTACAGGGACGGCTAATGAAAAACTGTTTTTT	CASRPTGTANEKLFF
-	TRBJ2-7	-	TRBV5-6	TGTGCCAGCAGCTTGGCAGGGGGACTCTACGAGCAGTACTTC	CASSLAGGLYEQYF
-	TRBJ2-1	-	TRBV6-4	TGTGCCAGCAGTCTTGGGGCCAACAATGAGCAGTTCTTC	CASSLGANNEQFF
-	TRBJ2-1	-	TRBV30	TGTGCCTGGAGTGTTATCCCGAGCTCCTACAATGAGCAGTTCTTC	CAWSVIPSSYNEQFF
-	TRBJ2-3	once	TRBV4-3	TGCGCCAGCAGCCAAGATGCTCCCGGACTACCAGATACGCAGTATTTT	CASSQDAPGLPDTQYF
-	TRBJ2-1	-	TRBV6-6	TGTGCCAGCAGTTACGGCCAGGGGTCGAACAATGAGCAGTTCTTC	CASSYGQGSNNEQFF
-	TRBJ2-6	few	TRBV27	TGTGCCAGCAGTTTAGGAGGGGACTCAGTTTCTGGGGCCAACGTCCTGACTTTC	CASSLGGDSVSGANVLTF
-	TRBJ1-5	-	TRBV5-1	TGCGCCAGCAGCTTGGCAGGGGATGATTATCAGCCCCAGCATTTT	CASSLAGDDYQPQHF
-	TRBJ2-4	-	TRBV2	TGTGCCAGCAGTGAACCGGGAATTCAGTACTTC	CASSEPGIQYF
-	TRBJ1-5	-	TRBV10-3	TGTGCCATCAGTGACTCCGCGAATCAGCCCCAGCATTTT	CAISDSANQPQHF
TRBD1	TRBJ1-2	-	TRBV7-2	TGTGCCAGCAGCTCCTACGGACAGGGCCTTAACTATGGCTACACCTTC	CASSSYGQGLNYGYTF
TRBD1	TRBJ2-7	-	TRBV18	TGTGCCAGCTCACCCGGGGACAGGGTCAGTAACGAGCAGTACTTC	CASSPGDRVSNEQYF
-	TRBJ2-7	once	TRBV6-5	TGTGCCAGCAACCCCACGGGGAGCCCTCCCGAGCAGTACTTC	CASNPTGSPPEQYF
-	TRBJ2-7	-	TRBV7-2	TGTGCCAGCAGCCCCGACAACTCCTACGAGCAGTACTTC	CASSPDNSYEQYF
-	TRBJ1-2	-	TRBV9	TGTGCCAGCAGCGTAGCGATGGACTTTTTTAACTATGGCTACACCTTC	CASSVAMDFFNYGYTF
TRBD2	TRBJ2-2	few	TRBV19	TGTGCCAGTAGTAAGAGAGCGGGACCGAACACCGGGGAGCTGTTTTTT	CASSKRAGPNTGELFF
-	TRBJ2-5	-	TRBV11-2	TGTGCCAGCAACGCTCGGGCGGGGTATGGGAGGGAGACCCAGTACTTC	CASNARAGYGRETQYF
-	TRBJ1-1	once	TRBV5-1	TGCGCCAGCAGCTTGTACGAACTCGACACTGAAGCTTTCTTT	CASSLYELDTEAFF
TRBD1	TRBJ1-4	-	TRBV19	TGTGCCAGTAGTGGCCGGACAGGGGGCACTGAAAAACTGTTTTTT	CASSGRTGGTEKLFF
TRBD1	TRBJ2-5	-	TRBV5-5	TGTGCCAGCAGCGGGACAGGGCTAGAGACCCAGTACTTC	CASSGTGLETQYF
-	TRBJ1-1	-	TRBV6-6	TGTGCCAGCAGTTCTCGGTTGAACACTGAAGCTTTCTTT	CASSSRLNTEAFF
TRBD2	TRBJ2-2	-	TRBV19	TGTGCCAGTAGTACTAGCGGGAACACCGGGGAGCTGTTTTTT	CASSTSGNTGELFF
TRBD1	TRBJ2-7	-	TRBV6-1	TGTGCCAGCACCCGGGACAGGGGGTACGAGCAGTACTTC	CASTRDRGYEQYF
-	TRBJ2-6	-	TRBV19	TGTGCCAGTACCCGAGCGTCTGGGGCCAACGTCCTGACTTTC	CASTRASGANVLTF
-	TRBJ1-4	few	TRBV25-1	TGTGCCAGCAGTGAATACGAGGGAAAACTGTTTTTT	CASSEYEGKLFF
TRBD2	TRBJ2-3	-	TRBV30	TGTGCCTGGGGGCGGGGGGGCCCGGATACGCAGTATTTT	CAWGRGGPDTQYF
-	TRBJ1-2	few	TRBV30	TGTGCCTGGCAAATAACTTTAGAGAAAGCTAACTATGGCTACACCTTC	CAWQITLEKANYGYTF
-	TRBJ1-4	-	TRBV5-1	TGCGCCAGCAGCCCTACCCCCGACAGCGAGTGGTTGTTTTTT	CASSPTPDSEWLFF
-	TRBJ2-2	-	TRBV7-7	TGTGCCAGCAGCGCACGAGGGGGCCTGAGCGGGGGTTCCACCGGGGAGCTGTTTTTT	CASSARGGLSGGSTGELFF
-	TRBJ2-1	-	TRBV5-6	TGTGCCAGCAGCTTAAAAACAGGGCTAAGAAATGAGCAGTTCTTC	CASSLKTGLRNEQFF
-	TRBJ1-2	-	TRBV6-1	TGTGCCAGCAGTGAAGCGCGTACGGTCTATGGCTACACCTTC	CASSEARTVYGYTF
-	TRBJ1-3	-	TRBV5-1	TGCGCCAGCAGCCAGAGCGGACAGAGAGGTTTAGCTGGAAACACCATATATTTT	CASSQSGQRGLAGNTIYF
-	TRBJ1-1	-	TRBV10-3	TGTGCCATTGGAACGACAGGAGGCACTGAAGCTTTCTTT	CAIGTTGGTEAFF
-	TRBJ1-1	-	TRBV6-1	TGTGCCAGCAGGGAGGTAAGAGGATCTGAAGCTTTCTTT	CASREVRGSEAFF
TRBD2	TRBJ2-3	-	TRBV18	TGTGCCAGCTCACCGGGACTAGGCACAGATACGCAGTATTTT	CASSPGLGTDTQYF
-	TRBJ2-7	-	TRBV5-4	TGTGCCAGCAGCGCGCGGACTCGGAGCTCCTACGAGCAGTACTTC	CASSARTRSSYEQYF
TRBD2	TRBJ2-5	few	TRBV25-1	TGTGCCAGCAGTGATGTTCTGACTAGCGGGGAAAGGGAAGAGACCCAGTACTTC	CASSDVLTSGEREETQYF
-	TRBJ2-1	-	TRBV11-2	TGTGCCAGCAGCTTCGCGGCTAATGAGCAGTTCTTC	CASSFAANEQFF
-	TRBJ2-7	-	TRBV4-3	TGCGCCAGCAGCCAAGATCAGTGGGGGCCCTACGAGCAGTACTTC	CASSQDQWGPYEQYF
-	TRBJ2-5	-	TRBV5-1	TGTGCCAGCAGCCTCGGACTCCAAGAGACCCAGTACTTC	CASSLGLQETQYF
-	TRBJ1-6	-	TRBV28	TGTGCCTCCGCACCTAACCATAATTCACCCCTCCACTTT	CASAPNHNSPLHF
TRBD1	TRBJ1-6	-	TRBV5-1	TGCGCCAGCAGCCAATGGACAGGGGAATCACCCCTCCACTTT	CASSQWTGESPLHF
TRBD2	TRBJ2-1	few	TRBV27	TGTGCCAGCAGTTTGACTAGCGGGTTTTTCCGATACAATGAGCAGTTCTTC	CASSLTSGFFRYNEQFF